This T cell receptor beta chain was sequenced in a study of blood T cell repertoires in COVID-19. Germline V CDR1 and CDR2: MNHEY, SVGEGT. Trimming took 6 bases from V and 5 from J; bases not matched to a gene: 14. The CDR3 has 16 residues. Seattle enrolled patients during active infection and tracked them longitudinally. Libraries were prepared by immunoSEQ multiplex PCR; TCRdb keeps only in-frame clonotypes and omits some of them. In the table there are a few hundred thousand clones, approximately 86% of which are singletons. The clonotype originates from an older woman with COVID-19, enrolled during active disease. This rearrangement joins TRBV6-2 or TRBV6-3 to TRBJ1-1; TRBD1 aligns across 8 bases. Sequenced sample: peripheral blood. Written as DNA, the CDR3 is TGTGCCAGCAGCCGCTCCTTCAGGGGGCTCGAGACTGAAGCTTTCTTT. Its translation is CASSRSFRGLETEAFF.